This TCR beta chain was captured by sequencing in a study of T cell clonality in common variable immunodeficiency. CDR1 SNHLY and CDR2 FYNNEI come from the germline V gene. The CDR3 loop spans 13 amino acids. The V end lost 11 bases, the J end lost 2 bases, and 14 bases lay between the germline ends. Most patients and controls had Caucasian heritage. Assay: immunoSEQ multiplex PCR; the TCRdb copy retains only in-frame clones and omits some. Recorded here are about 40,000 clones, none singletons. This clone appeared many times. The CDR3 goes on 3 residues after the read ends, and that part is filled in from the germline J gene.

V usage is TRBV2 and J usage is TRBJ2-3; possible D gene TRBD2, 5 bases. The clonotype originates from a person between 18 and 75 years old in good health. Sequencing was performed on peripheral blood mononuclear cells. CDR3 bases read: TGTGCCGGCTCCCGCGGGTACACAGATACG. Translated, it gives CAGSRGYTDT. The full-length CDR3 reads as CAGSRGYTDTQYF.